Following are 21 T cell receptor beta chains from one sample sequenced in a study of T cell changes during pregnancy in multiple sclerosis. The method was immunoSEQ multiplex PCR; TCRdb's version includes in-frame clones alone and lacks a portion of them. The table shows about 83,000 clones, with around 96% occurring only once. The source material was peripheral blood, sampled in the second trimester of pregnancy. The source is a female donor with multiple sclerosis, enrolled in a pregnancy study.

This rearrangement joins TRBV5-1 to TRBJ2-2; TRBD2 matches at 10 bases. CDR3 length: 17 amino acids. Trimming at V came to 4 bases and at J to 4 bases, leaving 10 bases not matched to a gene. CDR1 is SGHRS and CDR2 is YFSETQ in the germline V gene. In DNA, the CDR3 is TGCGCCAGCAGCGGGCTTCTAGCGGGAGAAGTCACCGGGGAGCTGTTTTTT. It encodes CASSGLLAGEVTGELFF. Looking up the rest from reference TRBV5-1 and TRBJ2-2 gives the full variable domain: KAGVTQTPRYLIKTRGQQVTLSCSPISGHRSVSWYQQTPGQGLQFLFEYFSETQRNKGNFPGRFSGRQFSNSRSEMNVSTLELGDSALYLCASSGLLAGEVTGELFFGEGSRLTVL.

The chain couples TRBV5-1 to TRBJ2-7; maybe TRBD2 (5 bases). The germline CDR1 and CDR2 sequences are SGHRS and YFSETQ. CDR3 length: 16 amino acids. V gave up 0 bases and J gave up 7 bases, with 20 bases separating them. Here the CDR3 DNA reads TGCGCCAGCAGCTTGGAGAGGGAAACGATTTTAGGAGAGCAGTACTTC. It yields the protein CASSLERETILGEQYF.

CDR3: CASSSGASGLNYEQYF. The DNA of the CDR3 is TGCGCCAGCAGCTCGGGGGCTAGCGGGCTTAACTACGAGCAGTACTTC. The J gene is TRBJ2-7, the V gene TRBV5-1; 8 bases map to TRBD2. J was trimmed by 3 bases and V by 3 bases; bases with no gene match: 11. The CDR3 runs to 16 residues. Germline assignment: CDR1 SGHRS and CDR2 YFSETQ. The full variable domain, its missing parts supplied by reference TRBV5-1 and TRBJ2-7, is KAGVTQTPRYLIKTRGQQVTLSCSPISGHRSVSWYQQTPGQGLQFLFEYFSETQRNKGNFPGRFSGRQFSNSRSEMNVSTLELGDSALYLCASSSGASGLNYEQYFGPGTRLTVT.

The chain carries TRBV11-2 and TRBJ2-2; D not certain. CDR3 length: 15 amino acids. CDR1 is SGHAT, CDR2 FQNNGV, per germline. V was pared by 1 base and J by 0 bases, with 6 bases between. The CDR3 DNA reads TGTGCCAGCAGCTTAGGTCCCTCGAACACCGGGGAGCTGTTTTTT. Translation: CASSLGPSNTGELFF.

The chain is built from TRBV14 and TRBJ1-4, with D perhaps TRBD1 (6 bases). The CDR3 is 15 residues long. Trimming removed 5 bases from V and 2 bases from J, with 12 bases in between. CDR1 and CDR2 (germline): SGHDN, FVKESK. This CDR3 is CASSYGQLTNEKLFF. CDR3 coding DNA: TGTGCCAGCAGCTACGGACAGCTCACTAATGAAAAACTGTTTTTT.

This clone was seen once. V and J are TRBV19 and TRBJ1-2; 9 nucleotides line up with TRBD1. After removal of 9 bases from V and 8 bases from J, the junction contained 4 bases not matched to a gene. CDR1 is LNHDA and CDR2 is SQIVND in the germline V gene (reference sequence). This CDR3 spans 11 amino acids. For the CDR3, the DNA is TGTGCCAGCCGACAGGGGGACGGCTACACCTTC. Its translation: CASRQGDGYTF.

This clone was observed a few times. The rearrangement uses TRBV14 and TRBJ1-2, with D unclear. This CDR3 spans 13 amino acids. Trimming pared 1 base from V and 2 bases from J, leaving 5 bases between. Germline CDR1 SGHDN, CDR2 FVKESK. The CDR3 sequence is CASSQGRNYGYTF. The CDR3 DNA follows: TGTGCCAGCAGCCAAGGTCGGAACTATGGCTACACCTTC.

The CDR3 region has the DNA TGTGCCAGCAGCTCCATCCGGGGAGCCGAGCAGTACTTC. Amino acids: CASSSIRGAEQYF. This chain links TRBV7-9 with TRBJ2-7; TRBD2 might be the D (5 bases). Germline V gene lookup returns CDR1 SEHNR and CDR2 FQNEAQ (reference sequence). The CDR3 is 13 amino acids. V lost 4 bases and J 6 bases, leaving 13 bases between the germline ends. Combining the CDR3 with reference TRBV7-9 and TRBJ2-7 gives the whole variable domain DTGVSQNPRHKITKRGQNVTFRCDPISEHNRLYWYRQTLGQGPEFLTYFQNEAQLEKSRLLSDRFSAERPKGSFSTLEIQRTEQGDSAMYLCASSSIRGAEQYFGPGTRLTVT.

This sequence joins TRBV29-1 and TRBJ1-2; 10 nucleotides line up with TRBD1. V lost 7 bases, J lost 8 bases, and 4 bases stayed unmatched. This CDR3 is 11 amino acids long. CDR1 SQVTM and CDR2 ANQGSEA come from the germline V gene. The chain's CDR3 is CSAGTGEGYTF. Written as DNA, the CDR3 is TGCAGCGCCGGGACAGGGGAAGGCTACACCTTC.

This chain joins TRBV5-6 and TRBJ2-6; the match to TRBD1 covers 7 bases. This CDR3 comprises 18 residues. After removal of 0 bases from V and 1 base from J, the junction contained 7 bases not matched to a gene. Germline V gene sequence: CDR1 SGHDT, CDR2 YYEEEE. The CDR3 DNA follows: TGTGCCAGCAGCTTGGACAGGGGAAGGGATTCTGGGGCCAACGTCCTGACTTTC. Translation gives CASSLDRGRDSGANVLTF.

The V and J genes are TRBV28 and TRBJ2-7; no definite D call. V gave up 1 base and J gave up 0 bases, with 7 bases separating them. The germline V gene encodes CDR1 MDHEN and CDR2 SYDVKM. This CDR3 is built from 14 residues. The CDR3 loop is CASSLFTVSYEQYF. For the CDR3, the DNA is TGTGCCAGCAGTTTATTTACTGTCTCCTACGAGCAGTACTTC.

The chain joins TRBV5-1 to TRBJ2-5; D unclear. V shed 0 bases and J shed 4 bases, with 10 bases lying between them. The CDR3 is made up of 14 amino acids. CDR1 and CDR2 from the germline V gene are SGHRS and YFSETQ. In DNA, the CDR3 is TGCGCCAGCAGCTTGGGACAAGTTGGAGAGACCCAGTACTTC. This translates into CASSLGQVGETQYF.

This clone showed up just once. The rearrangement joins TRBV29-1 to TRBJ2-3, with 9 bases lining up with TRBD1. CDR1 and CDR2 from the germline V gene are SQVTM and ANQGSEA. V dropped 6 bases and J dropped 4; count of bases not matched to a gene: 5. The CDR3 covers 13 residues. DNA of the CDR3: TGCAGCGTCGACAGGGGGGTTTCAGATACGCAGTATTTT. Translation gives CSVDRGVSDTQYF.

This chain uses TRBV28 with TRBJ2-7, with a weak D call TRBD1 (6 bases). CDR3 length: 13 residues. Germline V gene data show CDR1 as MDHEN and CDR2 as SYDVKM. The V gene lost 6 bases and the J gene lost 5 bases, with 14 bases spanning the gap. CDR3 nucleotide sequence: TGTGCCAGCAGCCTAACAGGGTCCCACGAGCAGTACTTC. Its protein is CASSLTGSHEQYF.

The chain is built from TRBV27 and TRBJ2-7; the D gene is possibly TRBD1 (6 bases). V lost 8 bases and J 5 bases, leaving 19 bases between the germline ends. The CDR3 consists of 14 residues. CDR1 is MNHEY and CDR2 is SMNVEV in the germline V gene (reference sequence). The CDR3 bases are TGTGCCAGCCACCTAGGGGGTTCTCTCCACGAGCAGTACTTC. Its translation: CASHLGGSLHEQYF.

This clone appeared once. This chain connects TRBV5-6 to TRBJ2-2; D is perhaps TRBD2 (5 bases). V was shortened by 3 bases and J by 5 bases, with 20 bases between the two germline ends. The CDR3 runs 17 residues. Germline V gene lookup returns CDR1 SGHDT and CDR2 YYEEEE. CDR3 loop: CASSYFLGEIETGELFF. In nucleotides, the CDR3 is TGTGCCAGCAGCTATTTTCTCGGGGAAATAGAAACCGGGGAGCTGTTTTTT.

This clone was picked up a small number of times. V gene TRBV9 combines with J gene TRBJ1-5; D uncertain. The CDR3 sequence is 13 residues long. V shed 1 base and J shed 4 bases, with 6 bases lying between them. The germline V gene has CDR1 SGDLS and CDR2 YYNGEE. The CDR3 is CASSVRENQPQHF. DNA of the CDR3: TGTGCCAGCAGCGTAAGGGAGAATCAGCCCCAGCATTTT.

The chain is built from TRBV6-1 and TRBJ2-7, with no clear D. The CDR3 contains 13 residues. Trimming pared 4 bases from V and 2 bases from J, leaving 9 bases between. In germline, CDR1 is MNHNS, CDR2 SASEGT. The CDR3 sequence is CASSAFVAYEQYF. The CDR3 nucleotides are TGTGCCAGCAGTGCGTTTGTAGCCTACGAGCAGTACTTC.

This sequence joins TRBV19 and TRBJ2-7; 10 bases align to TRBD1. CDR1 is LNHDA, CDR2 SQIVND, per germline (reference sequence). The CDR3 totals 16 residues. The V and J ends lost 3 bases and 5 bases, in that order; junction bases with no gene match: 10. The CDR3 DNA reads as TGTGCCAGTAGTATCGGGACAGGGGATGGTCGGGACGAGCAGTACTTC. As protein: CASSIGTGDGRDEQYF.

The rearrangement links TRBV19 to TRBJ2-7; unclear D gene. The germline gives CDR1 LNHDA, CDR2 SQIVND (reference sequence). V lost 5 bases to trimming and J lost 3 bases, with 11 bases between them. CDR3 length equals 13 residues. The CDR3 here is CASSSRVHYEQYF. The CDR3 DNA reads TGTGCCAGTAGTTCCCGGGTCCACTACGAGCAGTACTTC.

This clone has just a few counts. The chain joins TRBV6-1 to TRBJ2-3, with 11 bases aligning to TRBD1. CDR3 length: 16 residues. In germline, CDR1 is MNHNS, CDR2 SASEGT. With 3 bases clipped from V and 4 bases from J, the junction kept 6 bases outside the gene matches. CDR3 nucleotide sequence: TGTGCCAGCAGTGATCACCGGACAGGGGGCGCAGATACGCAGTATTTT. Translated, it gives CASSDHRTGGADTQYF.